This T cell receptor (beta chain) was observed in a study of T cells in Graves' hyperthyroidism and ophthalmopathy. General observations from the study: The model predicted ophthalmopathy a median 6.5 months before onset.

The CDR3 sequence is 13 residues long. V lost 0 bases and J 4 bases, leaving 4 bases between the germline ends. In germline, CDR1 is MNHEY, CDR2 SVGAGI. Researchers amplified the TCR beta CDR3 regions from RNA transcripts. HTBI primers were used for first-round RT-PCR of the TCR CDR3. From the multiplex PCR reads, TCRdb called clonotypes with MiXCR, one entry per CDR3 protein. The data contain 490,000 or so distinct CDR3 sequences, 20% of them singletons. Worth noting for this clonotype: The target antigen is unknown.

Diagnoses were made from clinical symptoms, serum measures (thyroxine and TRAb), thyroid ultrasound and orbital computed tomography. Using around 10 ml of fresh peripheral blood, PBMCs were prepared. V and J are TRBV6-5 and TRBJ2-1; D gene uncertain. The sample taken for sequencing was blood. This clonotype originated in a man aged 40-55 years with Graves' ophthalmopathy. The CDR3 coding sequence is TGTGCCAGCAGTTACTCCCCTTACAATGAGCAGTTCTTC. It is translated as CASSYSPYNEQFF.